The rows below give T cell receptor beta chains drawn from one sample of a study of cytomegalovirus exposure and HLA in healthy donors. Clones were read by immunoSEQ multiplex PCR, and TCRdb kept only the in-frame ones, dropping some. The sample has more than 75,000 clones, roughly 83% seen once; the top ten hold about 15%. Sequencing input: PBMCs. The receptors stem from a woman in her forties in good health and CMV-seropositive. The CDR3 runs from the conserved cysteine through the conserved F or W. D genes are given only for firm matches. A clone size is listed for some rows: how often the clone was seen (once, few, many), or a class if it is expanded.

v_gene	abundance	j_gene	d_gene	CDR3nt	CDR3aa
TRBV21-1	once	TRBJ1-1	NA	TGTGCCAGCAGCAAACGTTCGGCTGCGGCGGGGATCGCTGAAGCTTTCTTT	CASSKRSAAAGIAEAFF
TRBV29-1	NA	TRBJ1-1	NA	TGCAGCGTCGTTAGGGGTTTTTCTAAAGCTTTCTTT	CSVVRGFSKAFF
TRBV28	NA	TRBJ1-4	NA	TGTGCCAGCAGCCGATCACCGGGAGGGGAGGAAAAACTGTTTTTT	CASSRSPGGEEKLFF
TRBV5-6	NA	TRBJ1-5	NA	TGTGCCAGCAGCTTGGCTAACAGGGCCTATGAGAATCAGCCCCAGCATTTT	CASSLANRAYENQPQHF
TRBV6-1	NA	TRBJ1-2	NA	TGTGCCAGCAGGGGGGCAGTCCTCAACTATGGCTACACCTTC	CASRGAVLNYGYTF
TRBV19	NA	TRBJ2-2	TRBD1	TGTGCCAGTACAACGACAGGGTTAACCGGGGAGCTGTTTTTT	CASTTTGLTGELFF
TRBV28	few	TRBJ2-7	TRBD1	TGTGCCAGCAGTCTCGGAGGACAGGGCTACGAGCAGTACTTC	CASSLGGQGYEQYF
TRBV7-8	NA	TRBJ1-5	NA	TGTGCCAGCAGCTTCGAGAGATACAATCAGCCCCAGCATTTT	CASSFERYNQPQHF
TRBV6-5	NA	TRBJ1-1	TRBD1	TGTGCCAGCAGTTACTGGACAGGGCACACTGAAGCTTTCTTT	CASSYWTGHTEAFF
TRBV6-6	NA	TRBJ2-7	NA	TGTGCCAGCAGTTTTGACAGCCCCTACGAGCAGTACTTC	CASSFDSPYEQYF
TRBV19	few	TRBJ2-2	TRBD1	TGTGCCAGTAGTATAACAGGGGGGCTGTTTTTT	CASSITGGLFF
TRBV19	NA	TRBJ1-5	NA	TGTGCCAGTAGTCCTAAAGGGCGGGGGAACAATCAGCCCCAGCATTTT	CASSPKGRGNNQPQHF
TRBV7-9	NA	TRBJ2-5	TRBD2	TGTGCCAGCAGCTCTAGCGGGGGGCTAGAGACCCAGTACTTC	CASSSSGGLETQYF
TRBV19	NA	TRBJ1-1	NA	TGTGCCAGTAGCCCTCCTGACACCGCTTTCTTT	CASSPPDTAFF
TRBV7-9	NA	TRBJ2-1	TRBD2	TGTGCCAGCAGCCTCCCAAGACCGGGACTAGCTGGTGAGCAGTTCTTC	CASSLPRPGLAGEQFF
TRBV7-2	NA	TRBJ2-2	NA	TGTGCCAGCAGCTTTAAAGGCCGGGAGACCGGGGAGCTGTTTTTT	CASSFKGRETGELFF
TRBV7-2	few	TRBJ2-7	NA	TGTGCCAGCAGACCCGTATGGCCACGAGCGTCCTACGAGCAGTACTTC	CASRPVWPRASYEQYF
TRBV2	few	TRBJ2-7	TRBD2	TGTGCCAGCAGTCCTCTAGCGGGACAGTACGAGCAGTACTTC	CASSPLAGQYEQYF
TRBV5-1	NA	TRBJ2-1	NA	TGCGCCAGCAGCTTGGATCTAAGTTTAAATGAGCAGTTCTTC	CASSLDLSLNEQFF
TRBV6-6	NA	TRBJ1-4	NA	TGTGCCAGCAGTGGGACTAAAAAACTGTTTTTT	CASSGTKKLFF
TRBV2	few	TRBJ1-1	NA	TGTGCCAGCAGTTGGACACTTCCTGAAGCTTTCTTT	CASSWTLPEAFF
TRBV14	NA	TRBJ1-1	NA	TGTGCCAGCAGCCAAGGACAGTTCGGCACTGAAGCTTTCTTT	CASSQGQFGTEAFF
TRBV5-1	NA	TRBJ2-7	TRBD2	TGCGCCAGCAGCCAGTTAACCGGGACTAGCGGGGGGACTTCCTACGAGCAGTACTTC	CASSQLTGTSGGTSYEQYF
TRBV6-1	NA	TRBJ2-5	TRBD2	TGTGCCAGCACAGGGACTAGCGGGGTCGTGGGGACCCAGTACTTC	CASTGTSGVVGTQYF
TRBV7-9	NA	TRBJ2-3	NA	TGTGCCAGCAGCTTAGATCGGACAGATACGCAGTATTTT	CASSLDRTDTQYF
TRBV29-1	few	TRBJ1-2	NA	TGCAGCGTTCCAGACTCAGACTATGGCTACACCTTC	CSVPDSDYGYTF
TRBV5-1	NA	TRBJ2-5	NA	TGCGCCAGCAGCCCCCGTTTACAAGAGACCCAGTACTTC	CASSPRLQETQYF
TRBV7-2	NA	TRBJ1-1	TRBD1	TGTGCCAGCAGCGAAACAGGGGCAGCTGAAGCTTTCTTT	CASSETGAAEAFF
TRBV28	once	TRBJ1-1	TRBD1	TGTGCCAGCAGTTTTCTATCGAGGTTCGGGACAGGGGGCACTGAAGCTTTCTTT	CASSFLSRFGTGGTEAFF
TRBV19	few	TRBJ1-1	NA	TGTGCCAGTAGTCCCCAGGGGTGGACTGAAGCTTTCTTT	CASSPQGWTEAFF
TRBV19	once	TRBJ1-2	NA	TGTGCCAGTAGTATGGAGGCCCTGGGTGGCTACACCTTC	CASSMEALGGYTF
TRBV9	NA	TRBJ2-2	NA	TGTGCCAGCAGCGTAGGAGGGGGGGCAGCCGGGGAGCTGTTTTTT	CASSVGGGAAGELFF
TRBV28	few	TRBJ1-4	NA	TGTGCCAGCGGAGGGTCGGGGTCGGGGTATGAAAAACTGTTTTTT	CASGGSGSGYEKLFF
TRBV30	NA	TRBJ1-1	NA	TGTGCCTGGAGTAAGGGGGATAACACTGAAGCTTTCTTT	CAWSKGDNTEAFF
TRBV6-5	NA	TRBJ2-2	TRBD1	TGTGCCAGCAGCCGGGACAGGGGGGCCGGGGAGCTGTTTTTT	CASSRDRGAGELFF
TRBV5-1	NA	TRBJ2-7	NA	TGCGCCAGCAGCTTGGGTCGGGGATCGGGCGAGCAGTACTTC	CASSLGRGSGEQYF
TRBV9	once	TRBJ2-2	NA	TGTGCCAGCAGCGTAGCTGGAGGTACCGGGGAGCTGTTTTTT	CASSVAGGTGELFF
TRBV6-6	NA	TRBJ1-4	NA	TGTGCCAGCAGCTATCCAGGGGAAAAACTGTTTTTT	CASSYPGEKLFF
TRBV4-1	NA	TRBJ2-7	NA	TGCGCCAGCAGCCAAGCGCCCGGCGGAACCTACAAACCCTCCCACGAGCAGTACTTC	CASSQAPGGTYKPSHEQYF
TRBV5-1	NA	TRBJ2-3	TRBD2	TGCGCCAGCAGCCCCGGGGTAGCGGGAAGGGATACGCAGTATTTT	CASSPGVAGRDTQYF
TRBV28	NA	TRBJ1-1	NA	TGTGCCAGCAGTAAAACAGGGCGGAACACTGAAGCTTTCTTT	CASSKTGRNTEAFF
TRBV28	NA	TRBJ1-5	NA	TGTGCCAGCAGTTTTAACAATCAGCCCCAGCATTTT	CASSFNNQPQHF